Each of the 10 T cell receptor beta chains below was sequenced from the same sample in a study of PD-L1 blockade in urothelial cancer. Sequencing was performed with immunoSEQ multiplex PCR; in TCRdb, only in-frame clones are kept and a portion is missing. The table lists 35,000 to 50,000 clones, roughly four fifths of them singletons. The material was PBMCs, obtained around atezolizumab (anti-PD-L1) treatment. The receptors come from a man between 70 and 80 years old with urothelial cancer.

This clone was counted once. The chain couples TRBV5-1 to TRBJ2-7, with 8 nucleotides matching TRBD2. Germline lookup yields CDR1 SGHRS and CDR2 YFSETQ. J was trimmed by 3 bases and V by 4 bases; bases with no gene match: 15. The CDR3 runs 17 residues. CDR3 nucleotide sequence: TGCGCCAGCAGCCCAGAAGATAGCGGGACACCCAACTACGAGCAGTACTTC. This gives the protein CASSPEDSGTPNYEQYF.

The chain links TRBV29-1 to TRBJ1-1, with 8 bases that match TRBD1. This CDR3 contains 15 residues. CDR1 and CDR2 (germline): SQVTM, ANQGSEA. After removal of 7 bases from V and 4 bases from J, the junction contained 14 bases not matched to a gene. The CDR3 loop reads CSAPLAGGMGTEAFF. The DNA for the CDR3 is TGCAGCGCCCCGTTGGCAGGGGGCATGGGCACTGAAGCTTTCTTT.

The CDR3 DNA is TGTGCCAGCAGTTTAACCCCAAGGGGCACTGAAGCTTTCTTT. Protein product: CASSLTPRGTEAFF. The chain carries TRBV27 and TRBJ1-1; the D gene is possibly TRBD1 (5 bases). The V end lost 2 bases, the J end lost 4 bases, and 11 bases lay between the germline ends. The CDR3 is made up of 14 amino acids. Germline V CDR1 and CDR2: MNHEY, SMNVEV (reference sequence).

As regards this clone: Different DNA sequences within this sample yield the same CDR3. The rearrangement uses TRBV4-3 and TRBJ1-2; D gene unclear. The CDR3 consists of 15 residues. Trimming pared 1 base from V and 0 bases from J, leaving 9 bases between. Germline V gene sequence: CDR1 LGHNA, CDR2 YSLEER. CDR3 coding DNA: TGCGCCAGCAGCCAAGTCCGGGATTCTAACTATGGCTACACCTTC. It codes for CASSQVRDSNYGYTF.

The table lists this clone with a few counts. The V and J genes are TRBV5-1 and TRBJ2-1; 8 bases match TRBD2. Germline assignment: CDR1 SGHRS and CDR2 YFSETQ. The CDR3 runs to 15 residues. V gave up 0 bases and J gave up 7 bases; unmatched junction bases: 6. For the CDR3, the DNA is TGCGCCAGCAGCTTGGGTGGGACTAGTATGAATGAGCAGTTCTTC. As protein: CASSLGGTSMNEQFF.

The rearrangement links TRBV4-3 to TRBJ1-3, with D possibly being TRBD1 (6 bases). Germline loops: CDR1 LGHNA, CDR2 YSLEER. CDR3 length: 16 amino acids. Trimming left V 4 bases short and J 1 base short, with 14 bases between. The chain's CDR3 is CASSRGPGRSGNTIYF. CDR3 nucleotide sequence: TGCGCCAGCAGCCGGGGGCCGGGAAGGTCTGGAAACACCATATATTTT.

This sequence joins TRBV4-3 and TRBJ1-3, with TRBD1 as a possible D gene (6 bases). Germline CDR1 and CDR2: LGHNA and YSLEER. The CDR3 consists of 16 residues. V was pared by 0 bases and J by 2 bases, with 11 bases between. CDR3 nucleotides: TGCGCCAGCAGCCAAGATAATCCAGGGGCTGGAAACACCATATATTTT. It translates to CASSQDNPGAGNTIYF.

About this clone: The junction shows a germline mismatch at one end, possibly a read error. The chain is built from TRBV29-1 and TRBJ1-1; 9 nucleotides match TRBD1. This CDR3 contains 14 residues. The germline CDR1 and CDR2 sequences are SQVTM and ANQGSEA. The CDR3 sequence is CSVEVYQGQGFGDF. As DNA, the CDR3 is TGCAGCGTTGAAGTCTACCAGGGACAGGGTTTTGGGGACTTT.

The chain joins TRBV6-1 to TRBJ2-1; weak D call: TRBD2 (5 bases). The germline V gene encodes CDR1 MNHNS and CDR2 SASEGT. This CDR3 is built from 16 residues. Trimming shortened V by 2 bases and J by 6 bases, and 17 bases separated the two germline ends. The CDR3 nucleotides are TGTGCCAGCAGTGAATGGGCCGCCGGGGAAGGCAATGAGCAGTTCTTC. Protein sequence: CASSEWAAGEGNEQFF.

The J gene is TRBJ2-7, the V gene TRBV27; TRBD1 aligns across 8 bases. This CDR3 is 15 amino acids long. Per the germline V gene, CDR1 is MNHEY and CDR2 is SMNVEV (reference sequence). Losses at the gene ends were 2 bases for V and 2 bases for J; bases not matched to a gene: 5. In DNA form, the CDR3 reads TGTGCCAGCAGTTTAGTAGGACAGGGCCCCTACGAGCAGTACTTC. Translated, it gives CASSLVGQGPYEQYF.